This is a list of T cell receptor beta chains from one sample in a study of T cells in Graves' hyperthyroidism and ophthalmopathy. Via MiXCR, TCRdb re-called the multiplex PCR reads, giving one row per CDR3 protein. Of 500,000 to 550,000 distinct CDR3 sequences listed, about 20% are singletons. Sequencing was done on a sample of blood. The receptors shown here come from a man aged 35 to 55 with Graves' ophthalmopathy. Each CDR3 is given with its conserved first and last residue. Each record gives: V gene, clone size, D gene, J gene, CDR3 DNA, CDR3 protein. A D gene is named only where the DNA matches it firmly. Part of the rows lack a size; the others show once, few, many or a class for expanded clones.

v_gene: TRBV12-3/TRBV12-4; abundance: many; d_gene: NA; j_gene: TRBJ2-3; CDR3nt: TGTGCCAGCTCACTCTTAGATACGCAGTATTTT; CDR3aa: CASSLLDTQYF
v_gene: TRBV18; abundance: NA; d_gene: NA; j_gene: TRBJ1-1; CDR3nt: TGTGCCAGCTCACCACCAGGGACGGGGAGCACTGAAGCTTTCTTT; CDR3aa: CASSPPGTGSTEAFF
v_gene: TRBV12-3/TRBV12-4; abundance: NA; d_gene: TRBD2; j_gene: TRBJ2-7; CDR3nt: TGTGCCAGCAGTACAACTAGCGCCCACGAGCAGTACTTC; CDR3aa: CASSTTSAHEQYF
v_gene: TRBV2; abundance: few; d_gene: NA; j_gene: TRBJ1-1; CDR3nt: TGTGCCAGCAGCGTGTCCAGAGTGAACACTGAAGCTTTCTTT; CDR3aa: CASSVSRVNTEAFF
v_gene: TRBV15; abundance: few; d_gene: NA; j_gene: TRBJ1-2; CDR3nt: TGTGCCACCAGCAGAGATCGTCGACTCAACTATGGCTACACCTTC; CDR3aa: CATSRDRRLNYGYTF
v_gene: TRBV18; abundance: many; d_gene: NA; j_gene: TRBJ1-1; CDR3nt: TGTGCCAGCTCACCACGGGGACTATCAAGCGCTGAAGCTTTCTTT; CDR3aa: CASSPRGLSSAEAFF
v_gene: TRBV7-8; abundance: few; d_gene: NA; j_gene: TRBJ2-3; CDR3nt: TGTGCCAGCAGTTACGGCGAGGATACGCAGTATTTT; CDR3aa: CASSYGEDTQYF
v_gene: TRBV18; abundance: NA; d_gene: NA; j_gene: TRBJ2-7; CDR3nt: TGTGCCAGCTCACCAGACCATTTGGCCTACGAGCAGTACTTC; CDR3aa: CASSPDHLAYEQYF
v_gene: TRBV18; abundance: many; d_gene: NA; j_gene: TRBJ2-7; CDR3nt: TGTGCCAGCTCCCCCCTCAGAACAGGGAGATACGAGCAGTACTTC; CDR3aa: CASSPLRTGRYEQYF
v_gene: TRBV20-1; abundance: many; d_gene: NA; j_gene: TRBJ1-3; CDR3nt: TGCAGTGCTAGGATGGAGAGCTCTGGAAACACCATATATTTT; CDR3aa: CSARMESSGNTIYF
v_gene: TRBV29-1; abundance: NA; d_gene: TRBD2; j_gene: TRBJ2-2; CDR3nt: TGCAGCGTTGCTCGTGGACTAGCAGTCACCGGGGAGCTGTTTTTT; CDR3aa: CSVARGLAVTGELFF
v_gene: TRBV7-2; abundance: many; d_gene: NA; j_gene: TRBJ2-7; CDR3nt: TGTGCCAGCAGCCAGACTCGTATCTCCTACGAGCAGTACTTC; CDR3aa: CASSQTRISYEQYF
v_gene: TRBV6-1; abundance: many; d_gene: NA; j_gene: TRBJ1-1; CDR3nt: TGTGCCAGCAGTGCCTACGGGAGGGACACTGAAGCTTTCTTT; CDR3aa: CASSAYGRDTEAFF
v_gene: TRBV5-1; abundance: NA; d_gene: NA; j_gene: TRBJ2-7; CDR3nt: TGCGCCAGCAGCTTGGGTATCGGGCCCCACTACGAGCAGTACTTC; CDR3aa: CASSLGIGPHYEQYF
v_gene: TRBV27; abundance: NA; d_gene: NA; j_gene: TRBJ1-1; CDR3nt: TGTGCCAGCAGTTCTCTCCTACCCCAATTGAACACTGAAGCTTTCTTT; CDR3aa: CASSSLLPQLNTEAFF
v_gene: TRBV29-1; abundance: few; d_gene: TRBD2; j_gene: TRBJ2-1; CDR3nt: TGCAGCGCCCGACTAGCGGGTTCTAAAGGCAATGAGCAGTTCTTC; CDR3aa: CSARLAGSKGNEQFF
v_gene: TRBV20-1; abundance: NA; d_gene: TRBD2; j_gene: TRBJ2-1; CDR3nt: TGCAGTGCGGCGACTAGCGGGAGTCGGAATGAGCAGTTCTTC; CDR3aa: CSAATSGSRNEQFF
v_gene: TRBV27; abundance: many; d_gene: TRBD1; j_gene: TRBJ2-7; CDR3nt: TGTGCCAGCAGTTTATACAGGGGTACCTACGAGCAGTACTTC; CDR3aa: CASSLYRGTYEQYF
v_gene: TRBV3-1; abundance: few; d_gene: TRBD2; j_gene: TRBJ2-7; CDR3nt: TGTGCCAGCAGCCAACGGGCGGGACTAGGGAATAACGAGCAGTACTTC; CDR3aa: CASSQRAGLGNNEQYF
v_gene: TRBV5-6; abundance: NA; d_gene: NA; j_gene: TRBJ1-1; CDR3nt: TGTGCCAGCAGCTTGGTTCGGGCAGACACTGAAGCTTTCTTT; CDR3aa: CASSLVRADTEAFF
v_gene: TRBV20-1; abundance: many; d_gene: TRBD2; j_gene: TRBJ2-3; CDR3nt: TGCAGTGCTAGGTGGAGCGGGGGGTACACAGATACGCAGTATTTT; CDR3aa: CSARWSGGYTDTQYF
v_gene: TRBV2; abundance: many; d_gene: TRBD1; j_gene: TRBJ1-2; CDR3nt: TGTGCCAGCAAGGGGACAGTCTATGGCTACACCTTC; CDR3aa: CASKGTVYGYTF
v_gene: TRBV3-1; abundance: NA; d_gene: NA; j_gene: TRBJ2-7; CDR3nt: TGTGCCAGCGGCCAATCGGGCTACGAGCAGTACTTC; CDR3aa: CASGQSGYEQYF
v_gene: TRBV7-3; abundance: many; d_gene: NA; j_gene: TRBJ2-3; CDR3nt: TGTGCCAGCAGTCTTGGAGGGACGACAGATACGCAGTATTTT; CDR3aa: CASSLGGTTDTQYF
v_gene: TRBV4-2; abundance: NA; d_gene: NA; j_gene: TRBJ2-7; CDR3nt: TGTGCCAGCAGCCTCGGCGGGGATATCTCCTACGAGCAGTACTTC; CDR3aa: CASSLGGDISYEQYF
v_gene: TRBV30; abundance: NA; d_gene: NA; j_gene: TRBJ1-5; CDR3nt: TGTGCCTGGAGCCCTTTCGAGAATCAGCCCCAGCATTTT; CDR3aa: CAWSPFENQPQHF
v_gene: TRBV20-1; abundance: NA; d_gene: NA; j_gene: TRBJ2-1; CDR3nt: TGCAGTGCCCGGAAAATGGGACGGTACAATGAGCAGTTCTTC; CDR3aa: CSARKMGRYNEQFF
v_gene: TRBV12-3/TRBV12-4; abundance: many; d_gene: NA; j_gene: TRBJ2-1; CDR3nt: TGTGCCAGCAGTGCCTCCGGGGCCTACTACAATGAGCAGTTCTTC; CDR3aa: CASSASGAYYNEQFF
v_gene: TRBV7-9; abundance: few; d_gene: TRBD1; j_gene: TRBJ2-1; CDR3nt: TGTGCCAGCAGCTTAGCGGGGACAGGGTCGCATGAGCAGTTCTTC; CDR3aa: CASSLAGTGSHEQFF
v_gene: TRBV7-6; abundance: many; d_gene: NA; j_gene: TRBJ1-1; CDR3nt: TGTGCCAGCAGCCCGGATCCAGGGGCCCTGGGTAGCACTGAAGCTTTCTTT; CDR3aa: CASSPDPGALGSTEAFF